The 32 T cell receptor beta chains below were found in one sample sequenced in a study of spatial heterogeneity in lung cancer (dated by TCRdb to about 2019). Study-wide findings and limitations: A correlation was observed between the number of expanded intratumoral alpha and beta TCRs and the tumor nonsynonymous mutation count.

Receptors were amplified or captured by 5' RACE. Sequencer: NextSeq 500. Using fastp trimming at Q25 and MiXCR clonotype assembly, TCRdb reanalyzed the public sequencing data and kept in-frame beta chains. CDR3 protein duplicates are merged, each entry listing the most common genes and DNA. The sample has 20,000 to 25,000 distinct CDR3 sequences on record, 2.5% to 3% of them singletons. 7% to 9.5% of the sample rests with the top ten. The time point label corresponds to: sample taken at primary tumor resection. Their antigen targets remain unknown. Sample: lung tumor tissue, taken at surgery. Receptors originate from a male donor with early-stage non-small cell lung cancer.

This clonotype was seen repeatedly, ten times or more. This chain's CDR3 is CAISDRQATNEKLFF. The CDR3 bases are TGTGCCATCAGCGATAGACAGGCAACTAATGAAAAACTGTTTTTT. V and J are TRBV10-3 and TRBJ1-4, with D possibly TRBD1 on 6 matching bases. This CDR3 spans 15 amino acids. Germline V CDR1 and CDR2: ENHRY, SYGVKD. Trimming shortened V by 6 bases and J by 0 bases, and 11 bases separated the two germline ends.

This clonotype came up many times. The chain couples TRBV5-1 to TRBJ1-2; D is unclear. Trimming pared 0 bases from V and 1 base from J, leaving 7 bases between. Germline CDR1 is SGHRS and CDR2 is YFSETQ. This CDR3 contains 14 residues. CDR3 nucleotide sequence: TGCGCCAGCAGCTTGGGACAAAATAACTATGGCTACACCTTC. Protein product: CASSLGQNNYGYTF.

This clonotype showed up many times. This chain's CDR3 is CASSLLQGVQETQYF. Here the CDR3 DNA reads TGTGCCAGCAGCTTGTTACAGGGGGTTCAAGAGACCCAGTACTTC. The rearrangement joins TRBV11-2 to TRBJ2-5, with 8 bases fitting TRBD1. The CDR3 sequence is 15 residues long. V lost 3 bases and J lost 2; bases outside the gene matches: 5. The germline V gene encodes CDR1 SGHAT and CDR2 FQNNGV. Using reference TRBV11-2 and TRBJ2-5 for the parts outside the CDR3, the full variable domain is EAGVAQSPRYKIIEKRQSVAFWCNPISGHATLYWYQQILGQGPKLLIQFQNNGVVDDSQLPKDRFSAERLKGVDSTLKIQPAKLEDSAVYLCASSLLQGVQETQYFGPGTRLLVL.

This clonotype occurred many times. V usage is TRBV12-3 or TRBV12-4 and J usage is TRBJ1-5, with 12 bases that match TRBD1. The ends lost 3 bases at V and 6 bases at J; junction bases unmatched: 6. CDR3 length: 16 amino acids. The CDR3 nucleotides read TGTGCCAGCAGTTTTGGGGACAGGGGGCGAGGTCAGCCCCAGCATTTT. Protein: CASSFGDRGRGQPQHF.

At least ten counts were recorded for this clonotype. The chain carries TRBV5-1 and TRBJ2-3; D tentatively fits TRBD1 or TRBD2 (5 bases each). The CDR3 spans 16 residues. Looked up from germline, CDR1 is SGHRS and CDR2 is YFSETQ. The ends were cut back, 0 bases at V and 4 bases at J, with 15 bases in the middle. The CDR3 sequence is CASSLEPGLGADTQYF. CDR3 DNA sequence: TGCGCCAGCAGCTTGGAACCGGGATTGGGGGCAGATACGCAGTATTTT.

In its sample, this clonotype was seen many times. The chain recombines TRBV27 with TRBJ2-2; TRBD1 aligns across 11 bases. CDR1 is MNHEY and CDR2 is SMNVEV in the germline V gene (reference sequence). V shed 2 bases and J 0 bases; nucleotides not matched to a gene: 2. This CDR3 is built from 17 residues. The CDR3 sequence: CASSLRGQGANTGELFF. DNA for the CDR3: TGTGCCAGCAGTTTAAGGGGACAGGGGGCGAACACCGGGGAGCTGTTTTTT.

At least ten counts were recorded for this clonotype. V usage is TRBV5-1 and J usage is TRBJ1-4; TRBD1 aligns across 7 bases. Unmatched junction bases numbered 5, after V lost 6 bases and J lost 3 bases. CDR3 length: 14 amino acids. Germline V lookup: CDR1 SGHRS, CDR2 YFSETQ. The CDR3 DNA is TGCGCCAGCAAAACAGGGGCGTCTAATGAAAAACTGTTTTTT. This codes for CASKTGASNEKLFF.

In this sample, this clonotype turned up many times. V usage is TRBV18 and J usage is TRBJ1-4; 10 bases are a match to TRBD1. V was pared by 3 bases and J by 5 bases, with 9 bases of the junction left unmatched. Germline-derived CDR1 and CDR2 are KGHSH and LQKENI. This CDR3 contains 17 residues. This CDR3 is CASSPLSGTGANEKLFF. The CDR3 bases are TGTGCCAGCTCACCTCTGTCCGGGACAGGGGCAAATGAAAAACTGTTTTTT.

This clonotype has ten or more counts. This chain uses TRBV7-8 with TRBJ1-5; 8 bases match TRBD1. With V trimmed by 5 bases and J by 4 bases, 19 bases remained unmatched. CDR3 size: 19 residues. The germline V gene encodes CDR1 SGHVS and CDR2 FQNEAQ. The CDR3 DNA follows: TGTGCCAGCAGCCACCAACAAAGGGGGCTTTACAGGGGGAATCAGCCCCAGCATTTT. Translating gives CASSHQQRGLYRGNQPQHF.

The sample holds a few counts of this clonotype. The rearrangement uses TRBV27 and TRBJ2-2; 10 positions agree with TRBD1. CDR3 length equals 18 residues. Germline CDR1 reads MNHEY; CDR2 reads SMNVEV (reference sequence). After removal of 7 bases from V and 4 bases from J, the junction contained 15 bases not matched to a gene. The CDR3 sequence is CASKFYRPGQGTTGELFF. For the CDR3, the DNA is TGTGCCAGCAAATTCTATCGGCCGGGACAGGGGACCACCGGGGAGCTGTTTTTT.

There are many counts of this clonotype. V usage is TRBV28 and J usage is TRBJ2-7; 7 bases are a match to TRBD1. This CDR3 spans 14 amino acids. Trimming at V came to 8 bases and at J to 0 bases, leaving 7 bases not matched to a gene. The germline V gene encodes CDR1 MDHEN and CDR2 SYDVKM. This CDR3 is CASGSGTDSYEQYF. The CDR3 nucleotides are TGTGCCAGCGGATCCGGGACAGACTCCTACGAGCAGTACTTC.

In this sample, this clonotype turned up many times. The J gene is TRBJ1-3, the V gene TRBV29-1, with a tentative D call TRBD1 (6 bases). The CDR3 extends over 14 amino acids. Germline loops: CDR1 SQVTM, CDR2 ANQGSEA. Trimming stripped 3 bases from V and 4 bases from J, with 13 bases between. The CDR3: CSVDVPDSGNTIYF. DNA for the CDR3: TGCAGCGTTGATGTCCCGGACAGCGGAAACACCATATATTTT.

Many counts were recorded for this clonotype. This chain joins TRBV11-2 and TRBJ1-2; no reliable D call. V lost 5 bases, J lost 4 bases, and 14 bases lay in between. Germline V CDR1 and CDR2: SGHAT, FQNNGV. This CDR3 is 14 amino acids long. In DNA, the CDR3 is TGTGCCAGCAGCACTCGATCCGGACCCTATGGCTACACCTTC. Protein: CASSTRSGPYGYTF.

This sequence joins TRBV7-2 and TRBJ1-5, with D possibly being TRBD1 (6 bases). This CDR3 comprises 16 residues. The V and J ends lost 4 bases and 5 bases respectively, with 18 bases between them. Germline-derived CDR1 and CDR2 are SGHTA and FQGNSA. CDR3 in amino acids: CASSSHGRGAHQPQHF. CDR3 DNA: TGTGCCAGCAGCTCCCACGGTAGGGGGGCCCATCAGCCCCAGCATTTT.

This clonotype came up many times. The rearrangement joins TRBV7-8 to TRBJ1-3; the D is unclear. Germline assignment: CDR1 SGHVS and CDR2 FQNEAQ. V was trimmed by 5 bases and J by 0 bases, leaving 14 bases between them. The CDR3 contains 16 residues. The CDR3 nucleotides read TGTGCCAGCAGCCTCATTGTGGGCAACTCTGGAAACACCATATATTTT. Translating it yields CASSLIVGNSGNTIYF.

In this sample, this clonotype turned up many times. The rearrangement links TRBV12-3 or TRBV12-4 to TRBJ2-1, with D unresolved. The CDR3 runs to 15 residues. Trimming left V 6 bases short and J 10 bases short, with 22 bases between. In nucleotides, the CDR3 is TGTGCCAGCAGAGGACCAAACATCGCTTTTGGCGAGCAGTTCTTC. Its protein is CASRGPNIAFGEQFF.

This clonotype has ten or more counts. The rearrangement joins TRBV11-1 to TRBJ2-5; D is uncertain. The CDR3 sequence is 15 residues long. Germline V gene lookup returns CDR1 SGHAT and CDR2 FQDESV (reference sequence). V was shortened by 0 bases and J by 1 base, with 9 bases between the two germline ends. The CDR3 is CASSLATAAQETQYF. The CDR3 coding sequence is TGTGCCAGCAGCTTAGCGACGGCAGCCCAAGAGACCCAGTACTTC.

This clonotype was counted at least ten times. The chain is built from TRBV18 and TRBJ1-4; a weak D match, TRBD1 (6 bases). Germline assignment: CDR1 KGHSH and CDR2 LQKENI. Trimming took 0 bases from V and 16 from J, leaving 18 bases between them. The CDR3 extends over 14 amino acids. CDR3 sequence: CASSPPFRLQGEFF. Here the CDR3 DNA reads TGTGCCAGCTCACCACCGTTTCGGCTACAGGGAGAGTTTTTT.

This clonotype was found many times. V usage is TRBV28 and J usage is TRBJ2-3; 16 positions match TRBD2. V dropped 4 bases and J dropped 2; count of bases not matched to a gene: 3. Germline CDR1 and CDR2: MDHEN and SYDVKM. This CDR3 region has 17 residues. CDR3 in amino acids: CASSSGTSGRATDTQYF. CDR3 nucleotides: TGTGCCAGCAGTTCGGGGACTAGCGGGAGGGCCACAGATACGCAGTATTTT.

At least ten counts were recorded for this clonotype. The rearrangement uses TRBV4-2 and TRBJ1-3, with D perhaps matching TRBD1 (5 bases). With 0 bases removed from V and 2 bases from J, the gap between germline ends came to 17 bases. CDR1 is LGHNA, CDR2 YNFKEQ, per germline. The CDR3 extends over 18 amino acids. CDR3 coding DNA: TGTGCCAGCAGCCAAGAACCCGGGGCCATCCGGACTGGAAACACCATATATTTT. Protein sequence: CASSQEPGAIRTGNTIYF.

This clonotype showed up many times. V gene TRBV20-1 combines with J gene TRBJ2-7, with D possibly matching TRBD2 (5 bases). The CDR3 totals 15 residues. V was cut by 1 base and J by 3 bases, with 16 bases left in between. From germline, CDR1 is DFQATT and CDR2 SNEGSKA (reference sequence). The CDR3 sequence is CSARVQTIGHYEQYF. CDR3 in DNA: TGCAGTGCTAGAGTGCAGACTATCGGGCACTACGAGCAGTACTTC.

This clonotype was detected ten times or more. This chain connects TRBV3-1 to TRBJ2-2, with 7 bases identical to TRBD2. This CDR3 comprises 20 residues. With V trimmed by 1 base and J by 0 bases, 14 bases remained unmatched. Germline-derived CDR1 and CDR2 are LGHDT and YNNKEL (reference sequence). The CDR3 region is CASSQVYSGVSDSNTGELFF. DNA of the CDR3: TGTGCCAGCAGCCAAGTGTACAGCGGGGTGTCAGACTCGAACACCGGGGAGCTGTTTTTT.

This clonotype was seen repeatedly, ten times or more. The chain combines TRBV20-1 with TRBJ2-3, with 8 bases lining up with TRBD1. Germline loops: CDR1 DFQATT, CDR2 SNEGSKA (reference sequence). V shed 0 bases, J shed 1 base, and the junction held 6 bases outside the gene matches. The CDR3 has 16 amino acids. DNA for the CDR3: TGCAGTGCTAGAGATCGCAGGGGGCGCGGCACAGATACGCAGTATTTT. Translating it yields CSARDRRGRGTDTQYF.

This clonotype has a count of ten or more. The gene calls are TRBV30 and TRBJ1-2; D unresolved. Germline lookup yields CDR1 GTSNPN and CDR2 SVGIG (reference sequence). V lost 2 bases to trimming and J lost 0 bases, with 7 bases between them. The CDR3 is 13 amino acids. The CDR3 sequence: CAWSLSANYGYTF. The CDR3 bases are TGTGCCTGGAGTTTGTCGGCTAACTATGGCTACACCTTC.

This clonotype has ten or more counts. The chain has TRBV7-9 and TRBJ1-2; D uncertain. The CDR3 consists of 12 residues. Germline V gives CDR1 SEHNR, CDR2 FQNEAQ (reference sequence). V lost 3 bases and J 5 bases, leaving 7 bases between the germline ends. The CDR3 spells CASSFLGYGYTF. As DNA, the CDR3 is TGTGCCAGCAGCTTTCTTGGATATGGCTACACCTTC.

This clonotype appeared many times. The J gene is TRBJ1-3, the V gene TRBV5-1; D remains ambiguous. Germline values: CDR1 SGHRS, CDR2 YFSETQ. The V gene lost 0 bases and the J gene lost 0 bases, with 4 bases spanning the gap. There are 14 residues in the CDR3. The chain's CDR3 is CASSLELSGNTIYF. In nucleotides, the CDR3 is TGCGCCAGCAGCTTGGAGCTCTCTGGAAACACCATATATTTT.

By proportion, this clonotype is medium-sized. This chain uses TRBV20-1 with TRBJ2-4; 7 nucleotides align to TRBD1. The CDR3 contains 18 residues. Germline-derived CDR1 and CDR2 are DFQATT and SNEGSKA (reference sequence). With 0 bases clipped from V and 0 bases from J, the junction kept 11 bases outside the gene matches. The CDR3 protein is CSARDRDSRALAKNIQYF. The CDR3 DNA reads TGCAGTGCTAGAGACCGGGACAGTCGGGCTCTAGCCAAAAACATTCAGTACTTC.

This clonotype was counted at least ten times. The chain is built from TRBV29-1 and TRBJ2-7; D could derive from TRBD1 or TRBD2 (6 bases each). This CDR3 is built from 16 residues. The V end was cut by 0 bases, the J end by 6 bases, with 21 bases between. Germline CDR1 is SQVTM and CDR2 is ANQGSEA. The chain's CDR3 is CSVEEAGRGEVGEQYF. CDR3 nucleotides: TGCAGCGTTGAAGAAGCGGGCAGGGGTGAGGTTGGCGAGCAGTACTTC.

This clonotype was detected ten times or more. The chain combines TRBV7-9 with TRBJ1-2; TRBD1 is a possible D gene (6 bases). Looked up from germline, CDR1 is SEHNR and CDR2 is FQNEAQ (reference sequence). Trimming took 4 bases from V and 9 from J, leaving 21 bases between them. This CDR3 has 15 residues. CDR3 sequence: CASSSFTGPTRSYTF. CDR3 sequence (DNA): TGTGCCAGCAGCTCGTTCACAGGGCCGACGCGTAGCTACACCTTC.

At least ten counts were recorded for this clonotype. The genes are TRBV30 and TRBJ1-5; maybe TRBD1 (6 bases). This CDR3 contains 13 residues. Trimming cost V 0 bases and J 6 bases, with 9 bases left between them. Per germline, CDR1 GTSNPN and CDR2 SVGIG (reference sequence). The CDR3 here is CAWSVSGAQPQHF. DNA for the CDR3: TGTGCCTGGAGTGTCTCAGGGGCTCAGCCCCAGCATTTT.

This clonotype has at least ten counts. V usage is TRBV6-1 and J usage is TRBJ1-6; D is perhaps TRBD1 (5 bases). This CDR3 is 17 amino acids long. From germline, CDR1 is MNHNS and CDR2 SASEGT. V was clipped by 0 bases and J by 5 bases, with 14 bases between them. CDR3 in amino acids: CASSEARRAGDNSPLHF. The CDR3 DNA reads TGTGCCAGCAGTGAAGCGCGAAGGGCGGGGGATAATTCACCCCTCCACTTT.

There are many counts of this clonotype. The J gene is TRBJ2-2, the V gene TRBV5-5; 7 bases line up with TRBD1. The germline V gene encodes CDR1 SGHKS and CDR2 YYEKEE (reference sequence). V lost 3 bases to trimming and J lost 2 bases; unmatched junction nucleotides: 22. The CDR3 runs to 21 residues. CDR3 loop: CASSSSSSGRGSGPNTGELFF. The CDR3 nucleotides read TGTGCCAGCAGCTCATCTAGCTCCGGCAGGGGGAGCGGACCCAACACCGGGGAGCTGTTTTTT. Together with reference TRBV5-5 and TRBJ2-2, the CDR3 gives the full variable domain: DAGVTQSPTHLIKTRGQQVTLRCSPISGHKSVSWYQQVLGQGPQFIFQYYEKEERGRGNFPDRFSARQFPNYSSELNVNALLLGDSALYLCASSSSSSGRGSGPNTGELFFGEGSRLTVL.